This T cell receptor (beta chain) was retrieved from a study of CD4 T cells in lung cancer (dated by TCRdb to between 2018 and 2020). In terms of the full investigation: In the study, blood T cells from NSCLC patients were screened for responses to candidate mutation-encoded neoepitopes, and neoantigen-specific CD4+ T-cell clones and TCRs were isolated. Tumor and non-adjacent lung tissue came from a few patients undergoing curative-intent resections for stage I-III non-small cell lung cancer. The patients who underwent resection had lung adenocarcinoma or squamous cell carcinoma, were aged 60 to 69 when blood was donated, and were mostly former smokers. Before blood donation, patients had received treatments including platinum chemotherapy, and some received nivolumab or pembrolizumab. The frequency of neoantigen-specific clonotypes in tumor resections, non-adjacent lung and cultured T-cell products was tracked by TCRB deep sequencing. What the study reported, not specific to this receptor: Some blood-derived responses might reflect in vitro priming of naive T cells or cross-reactivity rather than memory responses to the cancer.

About this clone itself: Its binding antigen is unknown. No qualities accompany the bases; no much larger clone lies one base away.

From the same resection, non-adjacent lung tissue was collected as far as possible from the malignant lesion, at a distance of at least 3 cm. A distance of 14 bases separates the germline ends of V and J, which lose 5 bases and 4 bases respectively. The CDR3 has 14 amino acids, counting the end cysteine and phenylalanine. Only CDR3 DNA remains: 42 bases, in frame from the first base. CDR1 LNHDA and CDR2 SQIVND are derived from the germline V gene (reference sequence). Library method: the immunoSEQ multiplex PCR assay. DNA was isolated using Qiagen DNeasy or QIAamp micro DNA kits, and TCRB was sequenced using the Adaptive Biotechnology human TCRB sequencing kit. TCRB libraries were sequenced on an Illumina MiSeq. From the authors' description of their analysis: TCRB sequence data were analyzed using the kit provider's software, and tumor enrichment of clonotype templates was assessed with Fisher's exact test. TCRdb obtained this table from immuneACCESS and retained in-frame rearrangements with V and J assigned. These tables miss some clones; where compared with another copy, unresolved V genes account for less than half of the shortfall, and the remainder is unexplained. For V, J and clone size, that table is used; D and trimming come from the DNA. The sample table contains approximately 10,000 clones; only one count was recorded for over 50% of them. The top ten hold 15% of the sample.

Recombination linked TRBV19 to TRBJ2-5; the D gene is perhaps TRBD2, from 6 matching bases. This TCR came from a man aged 55 to 70 with non-small cell lung cancer. Sequencing was carried out using normal lung tissue taken away from the tumor. The CDR3 protein: CASSPSSAGETQYF. The sequence in DNA is TGTGCCAGTAGTCCGTCTAGCGCGGGAGAGACCCAGTACTTC.